These T cell receptor beta chains were read from a single sample in a study of blood T cell repertoires in COVID-19. Profiled with immunoSEQ multiplex PCR; TCRdb holds only in-frame clones, not every one. In the table there are about 220,000 clones, approximately 80% of which are singletons. Sequenced input: peripheral blood. The receptors come from a human donor in a cohort sampled during active COVID-19. CDR3s include the opening cysteine and the closing phenylalanine or tryptophan. The D gene is left open where the match is weak.

>-|TRBV7-9|TRBJ2-2
CASSLANLGRTGELFF
>-|TRBV6-5|TRBJ1-4
CASRTGYEKLFF
>-|TRBV18|TRBJ1-5
CASSPQYGGDSNQPQHF
>TRBD2|TRBV27|TRBJ2-3
CASSLRGTSGVLGTQYF
>TRBD1|TRBV4-2|TRBJ2-2
CASSQWTGGNTGELFF
>-|TRBV7-3|TRBJ1-6
CASSLSPEGSPLHF
>TRBD1|TRBV19|TRBJ2-3
CATAQGAGTDTQYF
>-|TRBV14|TRBJ2-3
CASSQEWGGADTQYF
>-|TRBV5-1|TRBJ2-7
CASSLEGDGHEQYF
>-|TRBV12-3/TRBV12-4|TRBJ2-7
CASSTLSGEQYF
>TRBD1|TRBV28|TRBJ1-2
CASSPTPDRDYGYTF
>TRBD2|TRBV7-9|TRBJ2-7
CASTSSGTGIGEQYF
>-|TRBV19|TRBJ2-6
CASSQEGRVLTF
>-|TRBV3-1/TRBV3-2|TRBJ1-5
CASSQGYSNQPQHF
>-|TRBV7-7|TRBJ2-5
CASSLGRVGETQYF
>-|TRBV7-6|TRBJ2-7
CASSPNEWRGLSYEQYF